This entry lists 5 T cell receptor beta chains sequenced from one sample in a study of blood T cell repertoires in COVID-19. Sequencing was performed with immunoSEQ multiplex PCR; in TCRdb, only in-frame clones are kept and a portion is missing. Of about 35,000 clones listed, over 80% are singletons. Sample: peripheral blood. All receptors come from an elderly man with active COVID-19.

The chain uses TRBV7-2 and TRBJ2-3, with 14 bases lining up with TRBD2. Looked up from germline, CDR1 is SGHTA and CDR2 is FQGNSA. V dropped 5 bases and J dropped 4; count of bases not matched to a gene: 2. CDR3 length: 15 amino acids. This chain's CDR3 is CASSGTSGSADTQYF. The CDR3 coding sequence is TGTGCCAGCAGCGGGACTAGCGGGAGCGCAGATACGCAGTATTTT.

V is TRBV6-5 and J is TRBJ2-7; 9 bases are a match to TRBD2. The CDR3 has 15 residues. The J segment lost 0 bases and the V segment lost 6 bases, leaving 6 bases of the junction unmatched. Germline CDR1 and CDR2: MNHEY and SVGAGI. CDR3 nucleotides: TGTGCCAGCAGGGGGGCGACTAGCGGCTCCTACGAGCAGTACTTC. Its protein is CASRGATSGSYEQYF.

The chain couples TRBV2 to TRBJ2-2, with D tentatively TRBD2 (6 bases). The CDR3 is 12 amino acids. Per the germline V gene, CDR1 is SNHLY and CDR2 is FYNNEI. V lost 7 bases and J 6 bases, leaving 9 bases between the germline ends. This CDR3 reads CASTAGPGELFF. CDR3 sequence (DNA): TGTGCCAGCACCGCGGGACCCGGGGAGCTGTTTTTT. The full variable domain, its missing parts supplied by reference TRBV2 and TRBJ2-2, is EPEVTQTPSHQVTQMGQEVILRCVPISNHLYFYWYRQILGQKVEFLVSFYNNEISEKSEIFDDQFSVERPDGSNFTLKIRSTKLEDSAMYFCASTAGPGELFFGEGSRLTVL.

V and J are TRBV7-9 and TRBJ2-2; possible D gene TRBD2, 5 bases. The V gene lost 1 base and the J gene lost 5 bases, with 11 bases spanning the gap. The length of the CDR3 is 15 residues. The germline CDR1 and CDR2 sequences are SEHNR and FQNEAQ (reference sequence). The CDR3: CASSLGLGGTGELFF. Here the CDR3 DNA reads TGTGCCAGCAGCTTAGGACTCGGAGGTACCGGGGAGCTGTTTTTT.

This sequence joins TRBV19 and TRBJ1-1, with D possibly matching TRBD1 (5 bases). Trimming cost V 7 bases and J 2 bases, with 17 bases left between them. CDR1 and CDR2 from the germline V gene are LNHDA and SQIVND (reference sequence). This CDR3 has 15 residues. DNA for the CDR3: TGTGCCAGTAATCCCAGGGCGGCAGGAAACACTGAAGCTTTCTTT. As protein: CASNPRAAGNTEAFF. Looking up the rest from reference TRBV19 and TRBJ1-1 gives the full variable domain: DGGITQSPKYLFRKEGQNVTLSCEQNLNHDAMYWYRQDPGQGLRLIYYSQIVNDFQKGDIAEGYSVSREKKESFPLTVTSAQKNPTAFYLCASNPRAAGNTEAFFGQGTRLTVV.